This TCR beta chain was profiled in a study of blood T cell repertoires in COVID-19. In the study overall: PBMCs, B-cell-depleted T cells, or T cells were the source of the cDNA or gDNA that made up the material.

V was clipped by 4 bases and J by 1 base, with 16 bases between them. The CDR3 is made up of 16 amino acids. From germline, CDR1 is MGHRA and CDR2 YSYEKL. The assay was immunoSEQ multiplex PCR, and TCRdb's table has in-frame clones only and misses some. The table includes over 250,000 clones, under 90% detected once. The source is a woman between 45 and 60 years old who had recovered from COVID-19. The rearrangement links TRBV4-1 to TRBJ1-2, with D tentatively TRBD1 (5 bases). Sequenced input: peripheral blood. The CDR3 is CASSRDWRTLNYGYTF. The CDR3 coding sequence is TGCGCCAGCAGCCGGGACTGGAGGACCCTTAACTATGGCTACACCTTC.